The 20 T cell receptor beta chains listed next were all sequenced from one sample in a study of blood T cell repertoires in COVID-19 (dated by TCRdb to 2019 to 2021). Library preparation used the immunoSEQ multiplex PCR assay. TCRdb re-hosts the immuneACCESS table, in-frame sequences only. Its copies lack some clones; in the studies checked, an unresolved V gene accounts for under half of them, and the cause for the rest is not known. The sample records 250,000 to 300,000 clones, approximately 88% of which are singletons. Of the sample, roughly 2.3% falls within the top ten clones. Material: peripheral blood. These receptors were obtained from a man between 50 and 59 years old with acute or convalescent COVID-19.

The chain is built from TRBV5-4 and TRBJ1-6, with D possibly matching TRBD1 (6 bases). From germline, CDR1 is SGHNT and CDR2 YYREEE (reference sequence). The CDR3 is made up of 16 amino acids. The V and J ends lost 1 base and 6 bases respectively, with 14 bases between them. Written as DNA, the CDR3 is TGTGCCAGCAGCTTGTCAGGGGTTGGTCCTAATTCACCCCTCCACTTT. It codes for CASSLSGVGPNSPLHF. Together with reference TRBV5-4 and TRBJ1-6, the CDR3 gives the full variable domain: ETGVTQSPTHLIKTRGQQVTLRCSSQSGHNTVSWYQQALGQGPQFIFQYYREEENGRGNFPPRFSGLQFPNYSSELNVNALELDDSALYLCASSLSGVGPNSPLHFGNGTRLTVT.

The rearrangement uses TRBV7-3 and TRBJ2-1, with 9 bases lining up with TRBD1. Germline V lookup: CDR1 SGHTA, CDR2 FQGTGA. The V gene end was trimmed by 5 bases and the J gene end by 0 bases; junction bases not matched to a gene: 8. The CDR3 is 17 residues long. The DNA for the CDR3 is TGTGCCAGCAGCCCTTTGCCGGGACAGGGCTCCTACAATGAGCAGTTCTTC. The encoded protein is CASSPLPGQGSYNEQFF.

CDR3 nucleotide sequence: TGTGCCAGCACCAAAGGGGCGGGGAACTACAATGAGCAGTTCTTC. It encodes CASTKGAGNYNEQFF. This sequence joins TRBV13 and TRBJ2-1; D may be TRBD2 (6 bases). The CDR3 runs 15 residues. The V gene's germline CDR1 is PRHDT and CDR2 FYEKMQ (reference sequence). Trimming stripped 7 bases from V and 3 bases from J, with 16 bases between.

The chain employs TRBV2 and TRBJ2-7; D call uncertain. CDR3 length: 15 amino acids. V lost 3 bases and J lost 3, with 15 bases in between. Germline V gene sequence: CDR1 SNHLY, CDR2 FYNNEI. CDR3 DNA: TGTGCCAGCAGTGACGACTCCCGGAGTGACTACGAGCAGTACTTC. Protein product: CASSDDSRSDYEQYF.

The V gene is TRBV11-2, the J gene TRBJ1-2; TRBD1 might be the D (6 bases). Germline loops: CDR1 SGHAT, CDR2 FQNNGV. V lost 3 bases and J 4 bases, leaving 18 bases between the germline ends. The CDR3 consists of 16 residues. CDR3: CASSLAGTKLGYGYTF. CDR3 coding DNA: TGTGCCAGCAGCTTGGCCGGGACAAAATTAGGCTATGGCTACACCTTC.

This clone is a singleton in its sample. This sequence joins TRBV5-1 and TRBJ2-5; weak D call: TRBD1 (5 bases). The CDR3 covers 14 residues. The germline V gene has CDR1 SGHRS and CDR2 YFSETQ. With 7 bases removed from V and 3 bases from J, the gap between germline ends came to 16 bases. The CDR3 region is CASGPTANKETQYF. The CDR3 region has the DNA TGCGCCAGCGGTCCGACAGCGAATAAAGAGACCCAGTACTTC.

CDR3 in DNA: TGTGCCAGCAGCTCCTCTAGCACAGATACGCAGTATTTT. Translation gives CASSSSSTDTQYF. The V and J genes are TRBV7-2 and TRBJ2-3, with D uncertain. The CDR3 covers 13 residues. The V and J ends lost 4 bases and 0 bases respectively, with 5 bases between them. CDR1 SGHTA and CDR2 FQGNSA come from the germline V gene. Full variable domain (outside the CDR3, taken from reference TRBV7-2 and TRBJ2-3): GAGVSQSPSNKVTEKGKDVELRCDPISGHTALYWYRQSLGQGLEFLIYFQGNSAPDKSGLPSDRFSAERTGGSVSTLTIQRTQQEDSAVYLCASSSSSTDTQYFGPGTRLTVL.

This clone occurred a few times. The chain employs TRBV5-5 and TRBJ2-2, with 9 bases identical to TRBD2. This CDR3 is 16 amino acids long. CDR1 is SGHKS and CDR2 is YYEKEE in the germline V gene (reference sequence). J gave up 2 bases and V 0 bases, and 2 bases lay outside the gene matches. The CDR3 reads CASSLGLAVNTGELFF. The CDR3 nucleotides read TGTGCCAGCAGCTTGGGACTAGCGGTTAACACCGGGGAGCTGTTTTTT.

In its sample, this clone was seen once. The chain uses TRBV9 and TRBJ1-1; 7 nucleotides align to TRBD1. Germline V gives CDR1 SGDLS, CDR2 YYNGEE. V gave up 3 bases and J gave up 3 bases; unmatched junction bases: 5. CDR3 size: 14 residues. CDR3 sequence reads: CASSATGIDTEAFF. DNA for the CDR3: TGTGCCAGCAGCGCGACAGGGATTGACACTGAAGCTTTCTTT. Combining the CDR3 with reference TRBV9 and TRBJ1-1 gives the whole variable domain DSGVTQTPKHLITATGQRVTLRCSPRSGDLSVYWYQQSLDQGLQFLIQYYNGEERAKGNILERFSAQQFPDLHSELNLSSLELGDSALYFCASSATGIDTEAFFGQGTRLTVV.

V usage is TRBV7-9 and J usage is TRBJ1-2; the match to TRBD1 covers 12 bases. The CDR3 spans 16 residues. Germline trimming cut 5 bases from V and 5 bases from J; bases unmatched to any gene: 9. Looked up from germline, CDR1 is SEHNR and CDR2 is FQNEAQ (reference sequence). The CDR3 nucleotides read TGTGCCAGCAGCGGTCCGGGACAGGGGGCTCGGTATGGCTACACCTTC. Its protein is CASSGPGQGARYGYTF.

V gene TRBV19 combines with J gene TRBJ2-7, with TRBD2 as a possible D gene (6 bases). The V end lost 3 bases, the J end lost 3 bases, and 18 bases lay between the germline ends. This CDR3 comprises 16 residues. Germline-derived CDR1 and CDR2 are LNHDA and SQIVND (reference sequence). For the CDR3, the DNA is TGTGCCAGTAGTATTCGGGGGAACCCCAACGGCTACGAGCAGTACTTC. This encodes CASSIRGNPNGYEQYF.

This rearrangement joins TRBV6-2 or TRBV6-3 to TRBJ1-1; TRBD1 is a possible D gene (6 bases). This CDR3 is built from 18 residues. Germline V gives CDR1 MNHEY, CDR2 SVGEGT. The V end lost 6 bases, the J end lost 0 bases, and 23 bases lay between the germline ends. In DNA form, the CDR3 reads TGTGCCAGCAGACCTATTCGTTTCCGGACAGAAGTGAACACTGAAGCTTTCTTT. Translation gives CASRPIRFRTEVNTEAFF.

The chain employs TRBV12-5 and TRBJ2-2; D is perhaps TRBD2 (5 bases). CDR1 and CDR2 from the germline V gene are LGHNT and FRNRAP. This CDR3 comprises 14 residues. The CDR3 is CASKEPPGTGELFF. The CDR3 DNA sequence: TGTGCAAGTAAGGAACCCCCGGGAACCGGGGAGCTGTTTTTT.

The V gene is TRBV11-2, the J gene TRBJ2-2, with D unclear. CDR1 and CDR2 (germline): SGHAT, FQNNGV. CDR3 length equals 17 residues. V was trimmed by 3 bases and J by 9 bases, leaving 23 bases between them. CDR3 bases: TGTGCCAGCAGCTTGAGCCCGCAAACCTCTTTTCCCCGGGAGCTGTTTTTT. It encodes CASSLSPQTSFPRELFF.

This clone appeared once. The rearrangement uses TRBV6-5 and TRBJ1-1; 8 nucleotides match TRBD1. Germline CDR1 reads MNHEY; CDR2 reads SVGAGI. The CDR3 totals 16 residues. The V segment lost 3 bases and the J segment 0 bases; nucleotides outside the gene matches: 6. CDR3: CASSYSTGDVNTEAFF. The CDR3 DNA is TGTGCCAGCAGTTATTCGACAGGGGACGTGAACACTGAAGCTTTCTTT.

The rearrangement links TRBV12-5 to TRBJ1-5, with D unclear. There are 15 residues in the CDR3. Germline V gene lookup returns CDR1 LGHNT and CDR2 FRNRAP. Trimming removed 5 bases at V and 1 base at J, with 12 bases between. The CDR3 loop is CASGLGSTSNQPQHF. Written as DNA, the CDR3 is TGTGCTAGTGGTCTAGGGAGTACCAGCAATCAGCCCCAGCATTTT.

V and J are TRBV5-1 and TRBJ2-2; no firm D call. This CDR3 comprises 15 residues. CDR1 is SGHRS, CDR2 YFSETQ, per germline. V dropped 0 bases and J dropped 2 bases, with 8 bases sitting between them. The CDR3 region is CASSLEAENTGELFF. The CDR3, as DNA: TGCGCCAGCAGCTTGGAGGCGGAAAACACCGGGGAGCTGTTTTTT.

The chain has TRBV9 and TRBJ1-6; TRBD1 matches 7 bases. V shed 8 bases, J shed 5 bases, and the junction held 4 bases outside the gene matches. The CDR3 sequence is 13 residues long. Germline V gives CDR1 SGDLS, CDR2 YYNGEE. The CDR3 DNA follows: TGTGCCAGTCGGGACAGTGATAATTCACCCCTCCACTTT. Protein product: CASRDSDNSPLHF.

This rearrangement joins TRBV14 to TRBJ1-2; D is possibly TRBD1 (5 bases). CDR1 SGHDN and CDR2 FVKESK come from the germline V gene. CDR3 length: 14 amino acids. V was cut by 2 bases and J by 4 bases, with 11 bases left in between. Here the CDR3 reads CASSQQAGGYGYTF. In DNA form, the CDR3 reads TGTGCCAGCAGCCAACAGGCGGGGGGCTATGGCTACACCTTC.

This clone was seen a single time. The chain combines TRBV6-1 with TRBJ1-2; D not resolved. Germline lookup yields CDR1 MNHNS and CDR2 SASEGT. Trimming removed 2 bases from V and 2 bases from J, with 6 bases in between. The CDR3 spans 13 residues. CDR3 sequence: CASSESRNYGYTF. Written as DNA, the CDR3 is TGTGCCAGCAGTGAATCCAGAAACTATGGCTACACCTTC.